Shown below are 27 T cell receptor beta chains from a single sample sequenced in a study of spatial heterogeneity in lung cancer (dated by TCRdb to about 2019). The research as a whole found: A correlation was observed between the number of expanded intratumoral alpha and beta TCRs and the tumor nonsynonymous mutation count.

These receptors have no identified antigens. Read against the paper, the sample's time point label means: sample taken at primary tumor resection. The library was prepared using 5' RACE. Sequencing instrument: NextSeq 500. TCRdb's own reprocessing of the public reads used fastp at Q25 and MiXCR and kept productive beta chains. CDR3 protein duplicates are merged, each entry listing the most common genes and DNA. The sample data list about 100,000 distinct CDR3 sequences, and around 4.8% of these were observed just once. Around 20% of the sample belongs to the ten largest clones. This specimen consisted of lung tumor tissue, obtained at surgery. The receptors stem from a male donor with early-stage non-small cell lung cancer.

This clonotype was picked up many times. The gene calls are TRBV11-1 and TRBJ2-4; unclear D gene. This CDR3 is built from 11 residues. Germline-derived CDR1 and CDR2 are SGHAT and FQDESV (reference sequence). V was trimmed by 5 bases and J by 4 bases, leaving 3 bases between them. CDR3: CASSVKNIQYF. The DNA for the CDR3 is TGTGCCAGCAGCGTAAAAAACATTCAGTACTTC.

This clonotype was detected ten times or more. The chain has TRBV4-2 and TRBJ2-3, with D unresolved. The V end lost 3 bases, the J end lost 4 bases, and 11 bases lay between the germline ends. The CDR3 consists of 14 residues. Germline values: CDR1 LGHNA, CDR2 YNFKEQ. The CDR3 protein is CASSHVDRADTQYF. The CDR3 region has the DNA TGTGCCAGCAGCCATGTTGATAGGGCAGATACGCAGTATTTT.

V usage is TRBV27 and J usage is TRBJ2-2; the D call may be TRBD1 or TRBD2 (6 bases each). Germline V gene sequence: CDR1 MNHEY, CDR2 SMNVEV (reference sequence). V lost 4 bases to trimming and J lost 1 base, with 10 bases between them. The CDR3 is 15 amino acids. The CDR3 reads CASSSGGWNTGELFF. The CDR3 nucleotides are TGTGCCAGCAGTTCCGGGGGCTGGAACACCGGGGAGCTGTTTTTT.

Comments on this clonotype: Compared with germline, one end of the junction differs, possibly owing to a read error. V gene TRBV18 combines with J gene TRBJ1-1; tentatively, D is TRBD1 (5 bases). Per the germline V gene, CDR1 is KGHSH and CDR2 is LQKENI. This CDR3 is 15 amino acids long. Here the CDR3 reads CACSPGQGMNTEAFF. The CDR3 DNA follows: TGTGCCTGCTCACCGGGCCAGGGCATGAACACTGAAGCTTTCTTT.

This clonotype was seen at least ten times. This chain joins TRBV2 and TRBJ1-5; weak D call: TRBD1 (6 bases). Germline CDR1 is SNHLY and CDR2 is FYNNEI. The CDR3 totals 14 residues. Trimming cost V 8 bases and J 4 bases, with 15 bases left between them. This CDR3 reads CASGLGQSNQPQHF. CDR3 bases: TGTGCCAGCGGACTAGGACAGTCTAATCAGCCCCAGCATTTT.

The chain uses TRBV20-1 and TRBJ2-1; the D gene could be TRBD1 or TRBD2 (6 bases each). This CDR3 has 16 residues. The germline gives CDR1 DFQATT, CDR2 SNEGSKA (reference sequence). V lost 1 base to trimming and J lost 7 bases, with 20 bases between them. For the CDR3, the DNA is TGCAGTGCTAGAGCCCACCTAGGGGGAGGTTCGAATGAGCAGTTCTTC. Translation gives CSARAHLGGGSNEQFF.

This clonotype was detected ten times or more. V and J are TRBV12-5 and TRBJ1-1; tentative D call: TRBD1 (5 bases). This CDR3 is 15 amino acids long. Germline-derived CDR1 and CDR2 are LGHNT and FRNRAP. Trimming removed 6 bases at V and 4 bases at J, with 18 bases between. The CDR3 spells CASGTGTALTTEAFF. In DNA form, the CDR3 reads TGTGCTAGTGGGACCGGGACGGCCCTGACCACTGAAGCTTTCTTT.

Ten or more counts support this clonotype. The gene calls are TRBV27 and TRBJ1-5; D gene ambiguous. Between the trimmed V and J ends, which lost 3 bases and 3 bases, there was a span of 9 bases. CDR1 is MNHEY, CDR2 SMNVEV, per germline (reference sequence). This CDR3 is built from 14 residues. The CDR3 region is CASSFIGLNQPQHF. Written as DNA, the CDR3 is TGTGCCAGCAGTTTTATAGGCCTCAATCAGCCCCAGCATTTT.

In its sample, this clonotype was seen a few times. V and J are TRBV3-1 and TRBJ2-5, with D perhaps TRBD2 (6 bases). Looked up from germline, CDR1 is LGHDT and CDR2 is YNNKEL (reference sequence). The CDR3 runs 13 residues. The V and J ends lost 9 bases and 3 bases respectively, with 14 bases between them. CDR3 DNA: TGTGCCAGTCGTAGGACTATTAAAGAGACCCAGTACTTC. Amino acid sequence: CASRRTIKETQYF.

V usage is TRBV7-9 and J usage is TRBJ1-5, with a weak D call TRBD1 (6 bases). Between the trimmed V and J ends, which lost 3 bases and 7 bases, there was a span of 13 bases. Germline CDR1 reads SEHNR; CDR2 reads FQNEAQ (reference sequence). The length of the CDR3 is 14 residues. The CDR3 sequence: CASSFATGNQPQHF. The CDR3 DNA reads TGTGCCAGCAGCTTCGCGACAGGAAACCAGCCCCAGCATTTT.

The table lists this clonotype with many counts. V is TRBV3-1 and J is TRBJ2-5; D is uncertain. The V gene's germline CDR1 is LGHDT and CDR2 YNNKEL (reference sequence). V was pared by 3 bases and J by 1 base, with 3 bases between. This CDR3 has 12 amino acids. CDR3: CASSHPQETQYF. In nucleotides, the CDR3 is TGTGCCAGCAGCCACCCCCAAGAGACCCAGTACTTC.

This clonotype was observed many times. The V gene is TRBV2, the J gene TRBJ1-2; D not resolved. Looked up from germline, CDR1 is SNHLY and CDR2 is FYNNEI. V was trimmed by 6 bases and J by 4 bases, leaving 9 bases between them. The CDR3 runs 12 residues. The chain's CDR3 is CASSGSTYGYTF. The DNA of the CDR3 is TGTGCCAGCAGCGGCAGTACCTATGGCTACACCTTC.

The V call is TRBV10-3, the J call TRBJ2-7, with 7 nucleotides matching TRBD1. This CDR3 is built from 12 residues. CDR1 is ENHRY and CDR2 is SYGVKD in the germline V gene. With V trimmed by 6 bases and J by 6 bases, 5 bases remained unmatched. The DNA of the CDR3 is TGTGCCATCAGGGATGACAGGGCCGAGCAGTACTTC. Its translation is CAIRDDRAEQYF.

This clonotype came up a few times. CDR3 sequence reads: CASSPPGSNTGELFF. The CDR3 coding sequence is TGTGCCAGCTCACCACCAGGGTCGAACACCGGGGAGCTGTTTTTT. The V call is TRBV18, the J call TRBJ2-2; no clear D gene. There are 15 residues in the CDR3. Trimming took 0 bases from V and 0 from J, leaving 5 bases between them. In germline, CDR1 is KGHSH, CDR2 LQKENI.

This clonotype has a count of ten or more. CDR3 loop: CSARDRRGGEKLFF. In DNA form, the CDR3 reads TGCAGTGCTAGAGATCGCAGGGGAGGTGAAAAACTGTTTTTT. This chain connects TRBV20-1 to TRBJ1-4; TRBD1 might be the D (6 bases). The germline V and J ends were trimmed by 0 bases and 7 bases, with 12 bases remaining between them. This CDR3 is built from 14 residues. The germline gives CDR1 DFQATT, CDR2 SNEGSKA (reference sequence).

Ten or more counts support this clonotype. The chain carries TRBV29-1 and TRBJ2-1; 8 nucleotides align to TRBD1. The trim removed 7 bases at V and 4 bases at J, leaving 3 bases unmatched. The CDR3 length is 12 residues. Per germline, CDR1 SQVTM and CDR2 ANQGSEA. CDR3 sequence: CSADREYNEQFF. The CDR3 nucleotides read TGCAGCGCGGACAGGGAATACAATGAGCAGTTCTTC.

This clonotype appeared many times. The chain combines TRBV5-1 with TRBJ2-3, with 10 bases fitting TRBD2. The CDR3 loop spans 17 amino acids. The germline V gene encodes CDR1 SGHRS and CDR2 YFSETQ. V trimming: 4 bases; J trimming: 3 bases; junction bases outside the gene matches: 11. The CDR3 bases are TGCGCCAGCAGCCCCGGGGTAGCGGGAGGTACAACAGATACGCAGTATTTT. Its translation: CASSPGVAGGTTDTQYF.

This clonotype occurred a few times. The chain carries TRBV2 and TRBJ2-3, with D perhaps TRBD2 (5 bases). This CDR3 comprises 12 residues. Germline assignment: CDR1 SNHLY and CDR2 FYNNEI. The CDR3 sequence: CAGSLSTDTQYF. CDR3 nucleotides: TGTGCGGGGAGTCTAAGCACAGATACGCAGTATTTT.

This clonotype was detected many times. The CDR3 reads CASSHKRASGRVEQFF. The CDR3 region has the DNA TGTGCCAGCAGCCACAAAAGGGCTAGTGGGAGAGTTGAGCAGTTCTTC. The chain is built from TRBV3-1 and TRBJ2-1; D possibly corresponds to TRBD2 (5 bases). The CDR3 spans 16 residues. Germline CDR1 and CDR2: LGHDT and YNNKEL (reference sequence). With 3 bases removed from V and 9 bases from J, the gap between germline ends came to 21 bases.

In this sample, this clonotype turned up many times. Here the CDR3 reads CASRGFKGAFGYTF. The CDR3 region has the DNA TGCGCCAGCAGGGGTTTTAAAGGAGCTTTTGGCTACACCTTC. The chain combines TRBV4-1 with TRBJ1-2; the D is unclear. The CDR3 spans 14 residues. Germline CDR1 and CDR2: MGHRA and YSYEKL. V lost 6 bases and J 7 bases, leaving 18 bases between the germline ends.

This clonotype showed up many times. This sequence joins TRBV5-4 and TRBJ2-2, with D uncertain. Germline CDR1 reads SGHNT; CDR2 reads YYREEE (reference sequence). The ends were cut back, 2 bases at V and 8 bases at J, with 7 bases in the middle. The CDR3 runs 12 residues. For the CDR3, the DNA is TGTGCCAGCAGCTTCCCAGCGGGGGAGCTGTTTTTT. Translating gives CASSFPAGELFF.

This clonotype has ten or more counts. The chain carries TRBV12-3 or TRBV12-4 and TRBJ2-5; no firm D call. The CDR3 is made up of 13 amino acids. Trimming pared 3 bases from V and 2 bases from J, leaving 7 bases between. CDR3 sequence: CASSFSEQETQYF. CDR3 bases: TGTGCCAGCAGTTTCAGCGAGCAAGAGACCCAGTACTTC.

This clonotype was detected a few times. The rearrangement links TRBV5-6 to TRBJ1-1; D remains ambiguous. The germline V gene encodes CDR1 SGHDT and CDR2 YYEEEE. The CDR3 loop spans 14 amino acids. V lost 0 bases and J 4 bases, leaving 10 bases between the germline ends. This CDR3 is CASSLVFRSTEAFF. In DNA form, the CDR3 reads TGTGCCAGCAGCTTGGTGTTTAGATCCACTGAAGCTTTCTTT.

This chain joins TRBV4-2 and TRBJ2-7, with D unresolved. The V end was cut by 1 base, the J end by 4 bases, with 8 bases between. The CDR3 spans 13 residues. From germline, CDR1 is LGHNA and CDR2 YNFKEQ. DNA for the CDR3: TGTGCCAGCAGCCAAGCTTTGGATTACGAGCAGTACTTC. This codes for CASSQALDYEQYF.

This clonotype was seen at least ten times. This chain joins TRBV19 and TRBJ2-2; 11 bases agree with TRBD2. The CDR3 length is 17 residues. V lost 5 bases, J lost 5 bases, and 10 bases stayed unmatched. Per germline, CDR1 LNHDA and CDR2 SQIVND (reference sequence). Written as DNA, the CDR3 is TGTGCCAGTAGTTCTAGCGGGAGGAGAGAAGGGACCGGGGAGCTGTTTTTT. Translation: CASSSSGRREGTGELFF.

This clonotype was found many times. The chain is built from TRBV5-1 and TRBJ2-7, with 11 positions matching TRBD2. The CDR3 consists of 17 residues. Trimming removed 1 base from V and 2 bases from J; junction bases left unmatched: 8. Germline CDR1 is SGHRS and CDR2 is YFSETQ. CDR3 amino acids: CASSLLAGGVSPYEQYF. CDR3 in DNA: TGCGCCAGCAGCTTGCTAGCGGGAGGCGTATCGCCCTACGAGCAGTACTTC.

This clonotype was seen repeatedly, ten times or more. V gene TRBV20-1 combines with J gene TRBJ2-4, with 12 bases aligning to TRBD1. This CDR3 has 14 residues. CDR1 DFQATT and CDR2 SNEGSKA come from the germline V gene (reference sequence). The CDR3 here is CSPGTGGSKNIQYF. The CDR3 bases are TGCAGCCCCGGGACAGGGGGCTCCAAAAACATTCAGTACTTC.